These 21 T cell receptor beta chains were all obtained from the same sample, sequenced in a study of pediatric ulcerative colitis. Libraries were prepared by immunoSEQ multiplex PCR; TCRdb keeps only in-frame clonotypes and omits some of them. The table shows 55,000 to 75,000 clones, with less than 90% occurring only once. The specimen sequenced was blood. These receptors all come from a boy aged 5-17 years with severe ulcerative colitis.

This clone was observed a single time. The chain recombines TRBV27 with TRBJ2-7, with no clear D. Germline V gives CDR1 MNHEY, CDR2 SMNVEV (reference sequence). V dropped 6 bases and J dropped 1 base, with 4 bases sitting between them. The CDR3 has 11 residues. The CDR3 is CASRGSYEQYF. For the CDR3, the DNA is TGTGCCAGCAGAGGTTCCTACGAGCAGTACTTC.

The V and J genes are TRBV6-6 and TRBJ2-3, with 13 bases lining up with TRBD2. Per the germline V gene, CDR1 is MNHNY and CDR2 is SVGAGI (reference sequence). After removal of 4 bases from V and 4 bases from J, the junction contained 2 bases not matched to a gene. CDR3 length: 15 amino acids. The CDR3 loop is CASSSGLAGSDTQYF. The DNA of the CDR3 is TGTGCCAGCAGTTCGGGACTAGCGGGATCAGATACGCAGTATTTT.

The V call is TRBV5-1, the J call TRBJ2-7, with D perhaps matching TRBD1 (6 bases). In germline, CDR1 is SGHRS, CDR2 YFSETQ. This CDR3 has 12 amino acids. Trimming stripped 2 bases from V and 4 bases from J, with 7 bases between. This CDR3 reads CASSFTGYEQYF. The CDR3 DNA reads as TGCGCCAGCAGCTTTACAGGGTACGAGCAGTACTTC.

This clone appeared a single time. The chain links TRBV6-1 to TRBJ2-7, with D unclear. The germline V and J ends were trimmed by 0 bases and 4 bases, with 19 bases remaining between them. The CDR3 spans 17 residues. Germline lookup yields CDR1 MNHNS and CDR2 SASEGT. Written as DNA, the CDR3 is TGTGCCAGCAGTGAAGCAGGCCCCTCGAGTGACACTTACGAGCAGTACTTC. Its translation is CASSEAGPSSDTYEQYF.

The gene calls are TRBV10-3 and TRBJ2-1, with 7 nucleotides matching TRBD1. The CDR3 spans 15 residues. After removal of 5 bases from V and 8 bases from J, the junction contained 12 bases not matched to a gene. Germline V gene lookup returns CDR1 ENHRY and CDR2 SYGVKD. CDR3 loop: CAISLIGGQVHEQFF. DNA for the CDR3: TGTGCCATCAGTTTAATCGGCGGACAGGTCCATGAGCAGTTCTTC.

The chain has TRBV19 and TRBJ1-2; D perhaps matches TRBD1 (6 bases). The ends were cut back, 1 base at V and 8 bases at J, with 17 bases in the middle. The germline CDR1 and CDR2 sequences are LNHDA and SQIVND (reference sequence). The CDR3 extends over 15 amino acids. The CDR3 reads CASSIVTQGQRGYTF. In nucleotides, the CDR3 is TGTGCCAGTAGTATAGTAACACAAGGACAGCGGGGCTACACCTTC.

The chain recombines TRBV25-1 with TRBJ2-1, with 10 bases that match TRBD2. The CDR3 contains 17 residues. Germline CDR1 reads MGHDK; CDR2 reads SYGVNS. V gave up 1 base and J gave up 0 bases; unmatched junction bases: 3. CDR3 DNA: TGTGCCAGCAGTGAATTGCCTAGCGGGAGCTCCTACAATGAGCAGTTCTTC. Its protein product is CASSELPSGSSYNEQFF.

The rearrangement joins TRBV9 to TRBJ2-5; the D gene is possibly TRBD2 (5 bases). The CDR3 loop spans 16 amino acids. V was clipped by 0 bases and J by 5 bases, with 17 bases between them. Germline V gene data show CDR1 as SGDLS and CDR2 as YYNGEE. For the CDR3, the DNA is TGTGCCAGCAGCGTAGGAGAGGGTCGTTCGTCGGAGACCCAGTACTTC. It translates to CASSVGEGRSSETQYF. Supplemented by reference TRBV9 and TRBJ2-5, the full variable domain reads DSGVTQTPKHLITATGQRVTLRCSPRSGDLSVYWYQQSLDQGLQFLIQYYNGEERAKGNILERFSAQQFPDLHSELNLSSLELGDSALYFCASSVGEGRSSETQYFGPGTRLLVL.

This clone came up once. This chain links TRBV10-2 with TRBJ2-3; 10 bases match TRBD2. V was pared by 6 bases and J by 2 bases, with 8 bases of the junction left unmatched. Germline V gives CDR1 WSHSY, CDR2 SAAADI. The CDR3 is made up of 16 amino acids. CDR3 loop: CASRDGLADYTDTQYF. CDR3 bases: TGCGCCAGCAGGGACGGACTAGCGGACTACACAGATACGCAGTATTTT.

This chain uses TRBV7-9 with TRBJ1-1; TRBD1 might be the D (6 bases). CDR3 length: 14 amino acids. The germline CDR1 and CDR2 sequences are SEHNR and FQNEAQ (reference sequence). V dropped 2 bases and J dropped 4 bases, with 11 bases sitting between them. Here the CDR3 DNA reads TGTGCCAGCAGCTTAACGGGGGCGGTCACTGAAGCTTTCTTT. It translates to CASSLTGAVTEAFF.

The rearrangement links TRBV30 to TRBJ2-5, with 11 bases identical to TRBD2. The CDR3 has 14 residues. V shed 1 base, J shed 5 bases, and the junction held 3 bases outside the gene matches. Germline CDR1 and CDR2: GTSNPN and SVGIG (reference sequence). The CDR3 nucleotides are TGTGCCTGGAGTGCTAGCGGGAGGCAGGAGACCCAGTACTTC. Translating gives CAWSASGRQETQYF.

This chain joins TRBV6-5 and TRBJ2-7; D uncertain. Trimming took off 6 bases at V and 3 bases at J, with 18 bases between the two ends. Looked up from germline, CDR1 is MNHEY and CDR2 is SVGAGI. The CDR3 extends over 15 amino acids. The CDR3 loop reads CASSPAEPVFYEQYF. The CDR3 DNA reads TGTGCCAGCAGCCCTGCGGAGCCAGTATTCTACGAGCAGTACTTC.

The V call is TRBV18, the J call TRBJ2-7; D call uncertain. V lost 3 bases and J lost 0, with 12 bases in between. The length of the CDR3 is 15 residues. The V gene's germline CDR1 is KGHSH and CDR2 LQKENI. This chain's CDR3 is CASSPHPDRSYEQYF. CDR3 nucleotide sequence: TGTGCCAGCTCACCTCATCCAGATCGCTCCTACGAGCAGTACTTC. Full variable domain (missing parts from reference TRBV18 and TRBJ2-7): NAGVMQNPRHLVRRRGQEARLRCSPMKGHSHVYWYRQLPEEGLKFMVYLQKENIIDESGMPKERFSAEFPKEGPSILRIQQVVRGDSAAYFCASSPHPDRSYEQYFGPGTRLTVT.

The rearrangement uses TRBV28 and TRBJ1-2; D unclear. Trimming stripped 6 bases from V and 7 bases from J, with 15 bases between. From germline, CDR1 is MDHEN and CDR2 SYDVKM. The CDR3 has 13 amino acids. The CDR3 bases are TGTGCCAGCAGCGCCTTGAGGACGCTTGGCTACACCTTC. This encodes CASSALRTLGYTF.

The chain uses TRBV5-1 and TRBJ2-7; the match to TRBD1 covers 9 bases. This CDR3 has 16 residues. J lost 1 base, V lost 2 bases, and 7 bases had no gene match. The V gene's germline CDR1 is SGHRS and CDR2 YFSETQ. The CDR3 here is CASSFGAGQGSYEQYF. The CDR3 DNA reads TGCGCCAGCAGCTTCGGGGCGGGACAGGGATCCTACGAGCAGTACTTC.

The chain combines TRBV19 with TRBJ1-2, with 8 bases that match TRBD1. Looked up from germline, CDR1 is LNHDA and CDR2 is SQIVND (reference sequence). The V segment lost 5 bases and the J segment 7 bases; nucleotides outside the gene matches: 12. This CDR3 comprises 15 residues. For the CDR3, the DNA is TGTGCCAGTAGTTCAACAGGGGGAACGGCCCTTGGCTACACCTTC. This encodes CASSSTGGTALGYTF.

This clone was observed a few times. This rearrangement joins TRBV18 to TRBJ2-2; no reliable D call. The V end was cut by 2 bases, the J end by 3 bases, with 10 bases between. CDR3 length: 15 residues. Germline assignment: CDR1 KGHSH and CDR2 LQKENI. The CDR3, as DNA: TGTGCCAGCTCACCAAGCCCGGCGGACACCGGGGAGCTGTTTTTT. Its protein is CASSPSPADTGELFF.

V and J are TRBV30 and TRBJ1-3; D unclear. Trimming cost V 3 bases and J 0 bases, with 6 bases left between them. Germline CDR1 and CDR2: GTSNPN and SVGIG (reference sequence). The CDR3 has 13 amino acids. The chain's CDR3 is CAWRGGSGNTIYF. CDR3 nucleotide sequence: TGTGCCTGGAGGGGTGGCTCTGGAAACACCATATATTTT.

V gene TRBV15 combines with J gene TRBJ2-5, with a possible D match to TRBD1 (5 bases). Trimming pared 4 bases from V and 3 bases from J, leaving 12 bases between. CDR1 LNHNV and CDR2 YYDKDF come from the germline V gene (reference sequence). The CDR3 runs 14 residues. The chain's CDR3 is CATSIGAAEETQYF. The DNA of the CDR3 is TGTGCCACCAGCATTGGGGCCGCGGAAGAGACCCAGTACTTC.

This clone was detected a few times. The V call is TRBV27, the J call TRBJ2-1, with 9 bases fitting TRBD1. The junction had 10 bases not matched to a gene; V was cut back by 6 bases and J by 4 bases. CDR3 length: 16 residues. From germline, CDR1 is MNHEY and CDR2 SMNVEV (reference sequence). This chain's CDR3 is CASRRTWTGEYNEQFF. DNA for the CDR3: TGTGCCAGCAGACGTACCTGGACAGGGGAATACAATGAGCAGTTCTTC.

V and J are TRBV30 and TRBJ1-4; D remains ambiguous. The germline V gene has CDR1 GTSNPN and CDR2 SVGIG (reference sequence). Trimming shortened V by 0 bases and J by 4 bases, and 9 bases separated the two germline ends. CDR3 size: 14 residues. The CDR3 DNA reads TGTGCCTGGAGTGTAGTGGGGTTTAATGAAAAACTGTTTTTT. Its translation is CAWSVVGFNEKLFF. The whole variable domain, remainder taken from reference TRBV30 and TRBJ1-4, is SQTIHQWPATLVQPVGSPLSLECTVEGTSNPNLYWYRQAAGRGLQLLFYSVGIGQISSEVPQNLSASRPQDRQFILSSKKLLLSDSGFYLCAWSVVGFNEKLFFGSGTQLSVL.